The 32 T cell receptor beta chains reported below all come from one sample, sequenced in a study of cytomegalovirus exposure and HLA in healthy donors. The PCR employed 60 Vbeta primers together with 13 Jbeta primers. The protocol was immunoSEQ multiplex PCR, while the TCRdb copy is restricted to in-frame clones and leaves out a portion. Of 95,000 to 110,000 clones listed, 82% are singletons. The material sequenced was PBMCs. The receptor source for this set is a man under 40 in good health and CMV-seropositive.

The chain joins TRBV18 to TRBJ1-2, with TRBD1 identical over 7 bases. Per germline, CDR1 KGHSH and CDR2 LQKENI. V dropped 6 bases and J dropped 8; count of bases not matched to a gene: 6. The CDR3 covers 12 residues. The CDR3 DNA reads as TGTGCCAGCTCGGGACAGAGTATAGGCTACACCTTC. This sequence encodes CASSGQSIGYTF.

As concerns this clone: The junction departs from the called germline gene at one end, perhaps through a read error. The chain joins TRBV7-9 to TRBJ1-1; 7 positions agree with TRBD1. Per the germline V gene, CDR1 is SEHNR and CDR2 is FQNEAQ (reference sequence). The CDR3 totals 16 residues. CDR3 amino acids: CSSSHQLRTGNTEAFF. The CDR3 nucleotides read TGTTCCAGCAGCCACCAACTACGGACAGGGAACACTGAAGCTTTCTTT.

The V gene is TRBV6-6, the J gene TRBJ1-2; a weak D match, TRBD1 (5 bases). The V gene's germline CDR1 is MNHNY and CDR2 SVGAGI (reference sequence). The V and J ends lost 0 bases and 4 bases respectively, with 12 bases between them. The length of the CDR3 is 15 residues. This CDR3 is CASSYSGGSPYGYTF. CDR3 DNA sequence: TGTGCCAGCAGTTACTCGGGGGGGTCGCCCTATGGCTACACCTTC.

V and J are TRBV6-5 and TRBJ1-5; 9 bases match TRBD1. This CDR3 has 14 amino acids. The V and J ends lost 5 bases and 5 bases, in that order; junction bases with no gene match: 4. Germline CDR1 and CDR2: MNHEY and SVGAGI. DNA for the CDR3: TGTGCCAGCAGTCTACAGGGGGCCCATCAGCCCCAGCATTTT. Its protein is CASSLQGAHQPQHF.

This sequence joins TRBV7-8 and TRBJ1-3, with TRBD1 as a possible D gene (6 bases). There are 15 residues in the CDR3. Germline-derived CDR1 and CDR2 are SGHVS and FQNEAQ. Deletions cut 5 bases from V and 2 bases from J, with 13 bases between. This CDR3 reads CASSPGTHPGNTIYF. The DNA for the CDR3 is TGTGCCAGCAGCCCAGGGACACACCCTGGAAACACCATATATTTT.

In its sample, this clone was seen once. In nucleotides, the CDR3 is TGCGCCAGCAGACCTGACAGGGGGTATGGCTACACCTTC. This sequence encodes CASRPDRGYGYTF. This chain connects TRBV5-1 to TRBJ1-2, with 9 positions matching TRBD1. Germline CDR1 SGHRS, CDR2 YFSETQ. The CDR3 spans 13 residues. Trimming cost V 5 bases and J 5 bases; bases outside gene matches: 4.

The chain employs TRBV5-1 and TRBJ2-3, with 16 bases that match TRBD2. The CDR3 loop spans 19 amino acids. CDR1 SGHRS and CDR2 YFSETQ come from the germline V gene. Trimming cost V 0 bases and J 1 base; bases outside gene matches: 5. CDR3 sequence reads: CASSLAGTSGGEGTDTQYF. CDR3 sequence (DNA): TGCGCCAGCAGCTTGGCCGGGACTAGCGGGGGGGAGGGCACAGATACGCAGTATTTT.

In this sample, this clone turned up a few times. The rearrangement joins TRBV6-5 to TRBJ1-5, with TRBD1 as a possible D gene (6 bases). With 6 bases removed from V and 4 bases from J, the gap between germline ends came to 13 bases. The CDR3 loop spans 14 amino acids. The germline V gene encodes CDR1 MNHEY and CDR2 SVGAGI. CDR3 sequence (DNA): TGTGCCAGCAGCCCTCTAGGGGGAAATCAGCCCCAGCATTTT. This encodes CASSPLGGNQPQHF.

This chain connects TRBV13 to TRBJ2-2, with D possibly matching TRBD1 (5 bases). The germline V and J ends were trimmed by 2 bases and 6 bases, with 7 bases remaining between them. The germline gives CDR1 PRHDT, CDR2 FYEKMQ (reference sequence). This CDR3 has 13 amino acids. CDR3 bases: TGTGCCAGCAGCTTACAAGGGGCCGGGGAGCTGTTTTTT. It encodes CASSLQGAGELFF.

The chain joins TRBV7-2 to TRBJ2-3, with 10 bases fitting TRBD2. Germline V gene lookup returns CDR1 SGHTA and CDR2 FQGNSA. V dropped 5 bases and J dropped 2; count of bases not matched to a gene: 7. CDR3 length: 16 residues. The CDR3 DNA reads TGTGCCAGCAGCCGAGGAAGCGGGGGGGTCACAGATACGCAGTATTTT. As protein: CASSRGSGGVTDTQYF.

This clone was detected a few times. This sequence joins TRBV5-4 and TRBJ2-2; D is undetermined. The CDR3 sequence is 13 residues long. CDR1 and CDR2 from the germline V gene are SGHNT and YYREEE (reference sequence). Trimming stripped 6 bases from V and 7 bases from J, with 13 bases between. CDR3 protein: CASTLLGHGELFF. CDR3 sequence (DNA): TGTGCCAGCACCCTACTTGGTCACGGGGAGCTGTTTTTT.

The rearrangement joins TRBV30 to TRBJ2-2; TRBD1 aligns across 10 bases. Per germline, CDR1 GTSNPN and CDR2 SVGIG (reference sequence). The CDR3 length is 13 residues. With V trimmed by 3 bases and J by 5 bases, 0 bases remained unmatched. The CDR3 loop is CAWRGQGTGELFF. Written as DNA, the CDR3 is TGTGCCTGGAGGGGACAGGGGACCGGGGAGCTGTTTTTT.

The V gene is TRBV4-1, the J gene TRBJ1-2, with a possible D match to TRBD1 (6 bases). V lost 5 bases and J 0 bases, leaving 13 bases between the germline ends. CDR1 and CDR2 (germline): MGHRA, YSYEKL. The CDR3 totals 15 residues. CDR3 sequence reads: CASSTITGPNYGYTF. CDR3 coding DNA: TGCGCCAGCAGCACGATCACAGGGCCTAACTATGGCTACACCTTC.

CDR3 coding DNA: TGTGCCAGCAGAGCCTTTTGGGGCGATCAGCCCCAGCATTTT. It specifies CASRAFWGDQPQHF. The V call is TRBV6-5, the J call TRBJ1-5; tentatively, D is TRBD1 (5 bases). Trimming removed 6 bases at V and 5 bases at J, with 14 bases between. In germline, CDR1 is MNHEY, CDR2 SVGAGI. This CDR3 region has 14 residues.

The V and J genes are TRBV11-3 and TRBJ2-1, with 8 bases fitting TRBD2. CDR3 size: 17 residues. The V and J ends lost 1 base and 6 bases, in that order; junction bases with no gene match: 11. Germline V gene lookup returns CDR1 SGHNT and CDR2 YENEEA. CDR3 in amino acids: CASSLGFSLAGGNEQFF. The DNA of the CDR3 is TGTGCCAGCAGCTTAGGTTTTAGCCTAGCGGGCGGCAATGAGCAGTTCTTC.

The V gene is TRBV5-1, the J gene TRBJ1-2, with D possibly TRBD1 on 5 matching bases. The germline V gene has CDR1 SGHRS and CDR2 YFSETQ. The CDR3 runs to 13 residues. V was pared by 3 bases and J by 0 bases, with 6 bases between. The DNA for the CDR3 is TGCGCCAGCAGCTCGGGGGCTAACTATGGCTACACCTTC. Its translation: CASSSGANYGYTF. Together with reference TRBV5-1 and TRBJ1-2, the CDR3 gives the full variable domain: KAGVTQTPRYLIKTRGQQVTLSCSPISGHRSVSWYQQTPGQGLQFLFEYFSETQRNKGNFPGRFSGRQFSNSRSEMNVSTLELGDSALYLCASSSGANYGYTFGSGTRLTVV.

This clone was found once. The chain carries TRBV7-2 and TRBJ2-7, with 10 bases matching TRBD1. CDR1 SGHTA and CDR2 FQGNSA come from the germline V gene. J lost 9 bases, V lost 4 bases, and 12 bases had no gene match. This CDR3 contains 15 residues. The CDR3 sequence: CASSSQTGGFTVQYF. The CDR3 nucleotides are TGTGCCAGCAGCTCGCAGACAGGGGGCTTTACGGTGCAGTACTTC.

V usage is TRBV13 and J usage is TRBJ1-4; D not resolved. The CDR3 runs 15 residues. V was clipped by 6 bases and J by 0 bases, with 11 bases between them. CDR1 PRHDT and CDR2 FYEKMQ come from the germline V gene (reference sequence). The CDR3 spells CASRPTGTTNEKLFF. CDR3 DNA: TGTGCCAGCAGGCCGACCGGGACAACTAATGAAAAACTGTTTTTT.

The CDR3 is CASSGTSGGVFIGEETQYF. CDR3 sequence (DNA): TGTGCCAGCAGCGGGACTAGCGGGGGGGTTTTCATTGGTGAAGAGACCCAGTACTTC. V and J are TRBV7-2 and TRBJ2-5, with 16 bases fitting TRBD2. This CDR3 is 19 amino acids long. Per germline, CDR1 SGHTA and CDR2 FQGNSA. V was pared by 5 bases and J by 3 bases, with 12 bases of the junction left unmatched.

CDR3 DNA: TGTGCCTGGAGTTACGGAGGGAACACCATATATTTT. Translating gives CAWSYGGNTIYF. The rearrangement uses TRBV30 and TRBJ1-3; D gene uncertain. The CDR3 sequence is 12 residues long. Trimming left V 2 bases short and J 7 bases short, with 9 bases between. In germline, CDR1 is GTSNPN, CDR2 SVGIG (reference sequence).

In this sample, this clone turned up a few times. The chain recombines TRBV7-2 with TRBJ2-1, with 7 nucleotides matching TRBD2. The germline CDR1 and CDR2 sequences are SGHTA and FQGNSA. The CDR3 extends over 15 amino acids. Losses at the gene ends were 2 bases for V and 2 bases for J; bases not matched to a gene: 3. The CDR3 region has the DNA TGTGCCAGCAGCTTAACGGGGGGACCCTACAATGAGCAGTTCTTC. The encoded protein is CASSLTGGPYNEQFF. The full variable domain, with the rest looked up from reference TRBV7-2 and TRBJ2-1, is GAGVSQSPSNKVTEKGKDVELRCDPISGHTALYWYRQSLGQGLEFLIYFQGNSAPDKSGLPSDRFSAERTGGSVSTLTIQRTQQEDSAVYLCASSLTGGPYNEQFFGPGTRLTVL.

The V call is TRBV11-2, the J call TRBJ2-7, with 8 bases identical to TRBD1. V shed 8 bases, J shed 0 bases, and the junction held 12 bases outside the gene matches. Germline V gene data show CDR1 as SGHAT and CDR2 as FQNNGV. The CDR3 covers 16 residues. The CDR3 region is CASGSSGQASSYEQYF. The CDR3 DNA reads as TGTGCCAGCGGGTCCTCGGGACAGGCTTCCTCCTACGAGCAGTACTTC.

The CDR3 DNA is TGTGCCACCAGCGGATTACAGGGGGCAATTAATGTAAGCACCTACGAGCAGTACTTC. Translated, it gives CATSGLQGAINVSTYEQYF. The chain recombines TRBV15 with TRBJ2-7; 9 bases align to TRBD1. The CDR3 is made up of 19 amino acids. Germline loops: CDR1 LNHNV, CDR2 YYDKDF (reference sequence). J gave up 2 bases and V 5 bases, and 19 bases lay outside the gene matches.

The rearrangement links TRBV19 to TRBJ2-2; 7 bases line up with TRBD2. The germline CDR1 and CDR2 sequences are LNHDA and SQIVND (reference sequence). Trimming removed 7 bases from V and 1 base from J; junction bases left unmatched: 6. This CDR3 contains 15 residues. In DNA, the CDR3 is TGTGCCAGTATAAATTGGGAGGGGAACACCGGGGAGCTGTTTTTT. This codes for CASINWEGNTGELFF.

The chain couples TRBV6-4 to TRBJ1-2, with 7 bases that match TRBD1. CDR1 and CDR2 (germline): MRHNA, SNTAGT. CDR3 length equals 14 residues. J gave up 7 bases and V 0 bases, and 5 bases lay outside the gene matches. The CDR3 DNA reads TGTGCCAGCAGTGACTCGCAGGGGGGAGTTGGCTACACCTTC. It yields the protein CASSDSQGGVGYTF.

This clone was detected a few times. J is TRBJ2-1 and V is TRBV5-6, with a possible D match to TRBD1 (5 bases). CDR3 length: 14 amino acids. Germline V gene lookup returns CDR1 SGHDT and CDR2 YYEEEE. V lost 4 bases to trimming and J lost 7 bases, with 15 bases between them. This chain's CDR3 is CASSRREPSNEQFF. CDR3 in DNA: TGTGCCAGCAGCCGCAGGGAACCTTCGAATGAGCAGTTCTTC.

This chain joins TRBV9 and TRBJ2-3; 7 positions agree with TRBD2. The V segment lost 0 bases and the J segment 0 bases; nucleotides outside the gene matches: 1. The CDR3 sequence is 15 residues long. Germline CDR1 reads SGDLS; CDR2 reads YYNGEE. CDR3 nucleotides: TGTGCCAGCAGCGTAGCTAGCGGTAGCACAGATACGCAGTATTTT. Protein sequence: CASSVASGSTDTQYF.

The rearrangement links TRBV30 to TRBJ2-1, with D tentatively TRBD2 (5 bases). The germline gives CDR1 GTSNPN, CDR2 SVGIG (reference sequence). Trimming took off 0 bases at V and 7 bases at J, with 7 bases between the two ends. The CDR3 is 12 residues long. The CDR3 coding sequence is TGTGCCTGGAGTGTATGGGAGAATGAGCAGTTCTTC. It is translated as CAWSVWENEQFF.

The chain carries TRBV5-1 and TRBJ1-3, with 10 positions matching TRBD1. The CDR3 has 16 residues. Germline V lookup: CDR1 SGHRS, CDR2 YFSETQ. The trim removed 1 base at V and 2 bases at J, leaving 3 bases unmatched. CDR3 region: CASSLNGQGAGNTIYF. CDR3 DNA sequence: TGCGCCAGCAGCTTGAATGGACAGGGGGCTGGAAACACCATATATTTT.

V usage is TRBV2 and J usage is TRBJ1-1; weak D call: TRBD1 (6 bases). CDR1 is SNHLY, CDR2 FYNNEI, per germline. Trimming took 10 bases from V and 1 from J, leaving 13 bases between them. The CDR3 totals 13 residues. For the CDR3, the DNA is TGTGCCACCAAGGGACACACGAACACTGAAGCTTTCTTT. This codes for CATKGHTNTEAFF.

The J gene is TRBJ1-1, the V gene TRBV5-1; no firm D call. From germline, CDR1 is SGHRS and CDR2 YFSETQ. CDR3 length: 19 amino acids. V gave up 0 bases and J gave up 3 bases, with 24 bases separating them. DNA of the CDR3: TGCGCCAGCAGCTTGGGCCGCAGCCTGGGCAAGTTTAAAGACACTGAAGCTTTCTTT. This codes for CASSLGRSLGKFKDTEAFF.

The gene calls are TRBV7-9 and TRBJ2-7, with 9 bases aligning to TRBD1. The V gene end was trimmed by 1 base and the J gene end by 6 bases; junction bases not matched to a gene: 4. The germline V gene has CDR1 SEHNR and CDR2 FQNEAQ (reference sequence). The CDR3 extends over 14 amino acids. CDR3: CASSLEQGAGEQYF. The CDR3 DNA sequence: TGTGCCAGCAGCTTAGAACAGGGGGCCGGCGAGCAGTACTTC.